What follows describes a single T cell receptor (beta chain). CDR1 SQVTM and CDR2 ANQGSEA come from the germline V gene. J lost 9 bases, V lost 6 bases, and 10 bases had no gene match. The CDR3 consists of 14 residues. The data are from a study of long-term antiretroviral therapy in people with HIV. Survey-level immunoSEQ v3.0 assays were run. TCRdb keeps only in-frame clones here, not all; method: immunoSEQ multiplex PCR. The data hold about 25,000 clones, with around 76% observed a single time. The starting material was unsorted PBMCs, obtained 0.5 years after starting antiretroviral therapy. This receptor was identified in a woman aged 40 to 49 with HIV. The chain links TRBV29-1 to TRBJ2-6; TRBD1 aligns across 8 bases. DNA for the CDR3: TGCAGCGTCAGCCTCGGACAGGGAGGCAACGTCCTGACTTTC. As protein: CSVSLGQGGNVLTF.